The 31 T cell receptor beta chains listed next were all sequenced from one sample in a study of T cell repertoires in cytomegalovirus infection (dated by TCRdb to the late 2010s). The sequencing machine was an Illumina HiSeq 1500. TCRdb ran its own pipeline on the public reads, namely fastp trimming at Q25 and MiXCR clone calling, and kept in-frame beta chains. All rows with the same CDR3 protein become a single entry with the most common DNA and genes. The sample table contains some 300,000 distinct CDR3 sequences; only one count was recorded for roughly 13% of them. Roughly 8.9% of the sample rests with the top ten. The sequenced sample was PBMCs. These receptors were collected from a human donor in good health (CMV status not recorded). Some clones in this sample may be carry-over from other donors' samples.

There are many counts of this clonotype. This chain joins TRBV7-6 and TRBJ2-5, with no clear D. V was cut by 5 bases and J by 5 bases, with 21 bases left in between. CDR1 and CDR2 from the germline V gene are SGHVS and FNYEAQ. This CDR3 is 16 amino acids long. In DNA, the CDR3 is TGTGCCAGCAGCACAACCAACTCCGGAAGTCGGGAGACCCAGTACTTC. Translated: CASSTTNSGSRETQYF.

The rearrangement joins TRBV14 to TRBJ2-1, with 12 nucleotides matching TRBD1. With V trimmed by 2 bases and J by 8 bases, 7 bases remained unmatched. This CDR3 is built from 16 residues. CDR1 and CDR2 from the germline V gene are SGHDN and FVKESK. CDR3 DNA sequence: TGTGCCAGCAGCCAACCGGGACAGGGGGCGCGGCATGAGCAGTTCTTC. Its protein is CASSQPGQGARHEQFF.

This clonotype appeared many times. The V and J genes are TRBV12-3 or TRBV12-4 and TRBJ1-2; D may be TRBD1 (6 bases). This CDR3 comprises 14 residues. Between the trimmed V and J ends, which lost 8 bases and 3 bases, there was a span of 16 bases. The CDR3 coding sequence is TGTGCCAGCTCAATGGGCAGGGGTGACTATGGCTACACCTTC. Protein sequence: CASSMGRGDYGYTF.

This clonotype was counted ten times or more. The V gene is TRBV7-6, the J gene TRBJ2-3; D remains unclear. This CDR3 has 12 amino acids. Trimming left V 0 bases short and J 4 bases short, with 2 bases between. The germline CDR1 and CDR2 sequences are SGHVS and FNYEAQ. CDR3 sequence (DNA): TGTGCCAGCAGCTTAGCTGCAGATACGCAGTATTTT. Amino acid sequence: CASSLAADTQYF.

This clonotype was observed once. This chain uses TRBV20-1 with TRBJ2-5; 10 nucleotides match TRBD2. The J segment lost 1 base and the V segment lost 3 bases, leaving 8 bases of the junction unmatched. The CDR3 extends over 16 amino acids. Germline values: CDR1 DFQATT, CDR2 SNEGSKA (reference sequence). The CDR3 DNA is TGCAGTGCTAGGTTTCTAGCGGGGGCTCGCCAAGAGACCCAGTACTTC. This encodes CSARFLAGARQETQYF.

The chain recombines TRBV29-1 with TRBJ2-3; the D gene is possibly TRBD2 (7 bases). CDR3 length: 13 residues. Trimming stripped 8 bases from V and 4 bases from J, with 16 bases between. The germline V gene encodes CDR1 SQVTM and CDR2 ANQGSEA. CDR3 sequence (DNA): TGCAGCCAGAAGGTAGGGGGGGCAGATACGCAGTATTTT. Protein: CSQKVGGADTQYF.

The chain links TRBV20-1 to TRBJ2-1; 12 bases fit TRBD2. The ends lost 3 bases at V and 10 bases at J; junction bases unmatched: 10. The CDR3 is 15 residues long. The V gene's germline CDR1 is DFQATT and CDR2 SNEGSKA (reference sequence). This chain's CDR3 is CSASALAGGGREQFF. In DNA, the CDR3 is TGCAGTGCTAGTGCACTAGCGGGAGGAGGGAGAGAGCAGTTCTTC.

This CDR3 reads CSARVLAGPEKLFF. In nucleotides, the CDR3 is TGCAGTGCTAGAGTTTTGGCCGGTCCGGAAAAACTGTTTTTT. The J gene is TRBJ1-4, the V gene TRBV20-1; D remains ambiguous. Germline loops: CDR1 DFQATT, CDR2 SNEGSKA (reference sequence). V lost 1 base, J lost 8 bases, and 14 bases lay in between. The CDR3 runs to 14 residues.

In its sample, this clonotype was seen many times. This chain joins TRBV7-8 and TRBJ1-5; 8 nucleotides agree with TRBD1. J was trimmed by 10 bases and V by 7 bases; bases with no gene match: 15. The CDR3 loop spans 15 amino acids. Germline values: CDR1 SGHVS, CDR2 FQNEAQ. CDR3 sequence reads: CASKRGQGGVDPQHF. The CDR3 region has the DNA TGTGCCAGCAAACGTGGACAGGGTGGGGTTGATCCCCAGCATTTT.

This clonotype was observed a handful of times. One end of the junction fails to match germline, which may point to a read error. V and J are TRBV7-9 and TRBJ1-1; D might be TRBD1 (6 bases). This CDR3 has 11 amino acids. Looked up from germline, CDR1 is SEHNR and CDR2 is FQNEAQ (reference sequence). The CDR3 is CASSLAGTSNF. CDR3 DNA: TGTGCCAGCAGCTTAGCCGGGACATCTAATTTT. The full variable domain, with the rest looked up from reference TRBV7-9 and TRBJ1-1, is DTGVSQNPRHKITKRGQNVTFRCDPISEHNRLYWYRQTLGQGPEFLTYFQNEAQLEKSRLLSDRFSAERPKGSFSTLEIQRTEQGDSAMYLCASSLAGTSNFGQGTRLTVV.

The V gene is TRBV20-1, the J gene TRBJ2-7, with D maybe TRBD1 (5 bases). CDR1 and CDR2 from the germline V gene are DFQATT and SNEGSKA (reference sequence). Trimming took 6 bases from V and 4 from J, leaving 22 bases between them. The CDR3 length is 15 residues. The chain's CDR3 is CSATYDRTGPYEQYF. CDR3 DNA sequence: TGCAGTGCAACATATGATCGAACAGGTCCATACGAGCAGTACTTC.

This clonotype was seen only a few times. The rearrangement uses TRBV20-1 and TRBJ2-1, with TRBD2 matching over 8 bases. This CDR3 region has 17 residues. V dropped 4 bases and J dropped 8; count of bases not matched to a gene: 19. Germline-derived CDR1 and CDR2 are DFQATT and SNEGSKA (reference sequence). CDR3 bases: TGCAGTGCTATGTTGGTCATGTCCCTTAGCGGGATTGATGAGCAGTTCTTC. It codes for CSAMLVMSLSGIDEQFF.

This clonotype was seen a handful of times. This chain connects TRBV5-1 to TRBJ2-1; 9 bases are a match to TRBD1. The germline V gene encodes CDR1 SGHRS and CDR2 YFSETQ. The CDR3 contains 15 residues. Losses at the gene ends were 3 bases for V and 4 bases for J; bases not matched to a gene: 5. The DNA for the CDR3 is TGCGCCAGCAGCTGGGGGGACAGGGATTACAATGAGCAGTTCTTC. Its protein is CASSWGDRDYNEQFF.

In this sample, this clonotype turned up a few times. The chain uses TRBV20-1 and TRBJ1-5; D ambiguous. The CDR3 loop spans 16 amino acids. The germline V and J ends were trimmed by 0 bases and 4 bases, with 16 bases remaining between them. Germline CDR1 is DFQATT and CDR2 is SNEGSKA (reference sequence). CDR3 residues: CSARDWLRNLNQPQHF. The CDR3, as DNA: TGCAGTGCTAGAGATTGGCTCCGGAACTTAAATCAGCCCCAGCATTTT.

This clonotype showed up many times. The V and J genes are TRBV7-2 and TRBJ1-2, with 7 bases aligning to TRBD1. The CDR3 has 13 residues. Germline V CDR1 and CDR2: SGHTA, FQGNSA. J lost 7 bases, V lost 5 bases, and 7 bases had no gene match. CDR3 nucleotides: TGTGCCAGCAGCGTACGCCGGGACAGTGGCTACACCTTC. This sequence encodes CASSVRRDSGYTF.

The V and J genes are TRBV25-1 and TRBJ1-2; D not certain. Trimming took 2 bases from V and 7 from J, leaving 2 bases between them. This CDR3 has 10 residues. Looked up from germline, CDR1 is MGHDK and CDR2 is SYGVNS. The CDR3 protein is CASSEVGYTF. The CDR3 nucleotides read TGTGCCAGCAGTGAAGTTGGCTACACCTTC.

The J gene is TRBJ2-7, the V gene TRBV28; maybe TRBD1 (6 bases). Trimming left V 6 bases short and J 7 bases short, with 13 bases between. The germline V gene encodes CDR1 MDHEN and CDR2 SYDVKM. The CDR3 is 12 amino acids. As DNA, the CDR3 is TGTGCCAGCAGCATAAACAGGGAAGAGCAGTACTTC. Translated, it gives CASSINREEQYF.

This clonotype has ten or more counts. V and J are TRBV7-9 and TRBJ1-5; D is perhaps TRBD1 (5 bases). Germline assignment: CDR1 SEHNR and CDR2 FQNEAQ (reference sequence). Trimming stripped 5 bases from V and 9 bases from J, with 11 bases between. This CDR3 is built from 12 residues. The CDR3 nucleotides read TGTGCCAGCAGCGGTACGGGACCGCCCCAGCATTTT. Encoded protein: CASSGTGPPQHF.

Concerning this clonotype itself: This clone may be a read error of a much larger clone one base away. The CDR3 does not close with the conserved phenylalanine or tryptophan, likely indicating a read error. This chain links TRBV7-2 with TRBJ2-7; D not resolved. Germline CDR1 is SGHTA and CDR2 is FQGNSA. CDR3 length: 13 amino acids. The V end lost 5 bases, the J end lost 5 bases, and 13 bases lay between the germline ends. This CDR3 reads CASSLSPSDEQYL. Written as DNA, the CDR3 is TGTGCCAGCAGCCTTAGTCCGTCTGACGAGCAGTACTTA.

In this sample, this clonotype turned up a few times. In nucleotides, the CDR3 is TGCAGTGCTAGAGATAGCGGGTCGACATACCGATGCACCTTC. Amino acid sequence: CSARDSGSTYRCTF. V is TRBV20-1 and J is TRBJ1-2; unclear D gene. The CDR3 covers 14 residues. Germline-derived CDR1 and CDR2 are DFQATT and SNEGSKA (reference sequence). V lost 0 bases, J lost 13 bases, and 21 bases lay in between.

The CDR3 DNA reads as TGCAGTGCCCCTCATACTGGGGCCAACGTCCTGACTTTC. Translation: CSAPHTGANVLTF. The rearrangement joins TRBV20-1 to TRBJ2-6; no definite D call. Germline V gene lookup returns CDR1 DFQATT and CDR2 SNEGSKA (reference sequence). Deletions cut 6 bases from V and 2 bases from J, with 8 bases between. The CDR3 has 13 amino acids.

The CDR3 here is CASSYQLAGYNEQFF. CDR3 DNA: TGTGCCAGCAGTTACCAACTAGCGGGATACAATGAGCAGTTCTTC. The chain carries TRBV6-6 and TRBJ2-1; 10 bases are a match to TRBD2. V shed 2 bases and J 4 bases; nucleotides not matched to a gene: 2. This CDR3 spans 15 amino acids. Germline V gene lookup returns CDR1 MNHNY and CDR2 SVGAGI (reference sequence).

This rearrangement joins TRBV7-3 to TRBJ2-1; weak D call: TRBD2 (6 bases). V lost 0 bases, J lost 0 bases, and 9 bases lay in between. CDR3 length: 16 amino acids. CDR1 and CDR2 from the germline V gene are SGHTA and FQGTGA. The CDR3 spells CASSLTAGSSYNEQFF. The CDR3 DNA reads TGTGCCAGCAGCTTAACGGCGGGGAGCTCCTACAATGAGCAGTTCTTC.

A few counts support this clonotype. This sequence joins TRBV2 and TRBJ1-5; D gene unclear. Trimming cost V 4 bases and J 5 bases, with 9 bases left between them. This CDR3 has 13 residues. Germline loops: CDR1 SNHLY, CDR2 FYNNEI. The CDR3, as DNA: TGTGCCAGCAGTGTTGTTTCCCATCAGCCCCAGCATTTT. It encodes CASSVVSHQPQHF.

This clonotype was recorded at least ten times. The chain links TRBV7-2 to TRBJ2-3; 10 bases line up with TRBD2. The CDR3 length is 19 residues. V dropped 2 bases and J dropped 1; count of bases not matched to a gene: 12. Per the germline V gene, CDR1 is SGHTA and CDR2 is FQGNSA. CDR3 sequence (DNA): TGTGCCAGCAGCTTAACCCCAATGAGACTAGCGGGCGGCACAGATACGCAGTATTTT. Its translation is CASSLTPMRLAGGTDTQYF.

This clonotype was seen a few times. The chain employs TRBV11-1 and TRBJ2-1; TRBD2 aligns across 12 bases. This CDR3 is built from 18 residues. The ends lost 3 bases at V and 3 bases at J; junction bases unmatched: 9. CDR1 and CDR2 from the germline V gene are SGHAT and FQDESV (reference sequence). CDR3: CASSFQILTSGSYNEQFF. CDR3 DNA: TGTGCCAGCAGCTTCCAAATACTGACTAGCGGGAGCTACAATGAGCAGTTCTTC.

This clonotype was seen a handful of times. V usage is TRBV20-1 and J usage is TRBJ1-1; D possibly corresponds to TRBD1 (6 bases). The germline V and J ends were trimmed by 0 bases and 1 base, with 12 bases remaining between them. Per germline, CDR1 DFQATT and CDR2 SNEGSKA (reference sequence). This CDR3 contains 15 residues. CDR3 sequence: CSARDITRGNTEAFF. In nucleotides, the CDR3 is TGCAGTGCTAGAGATATAACCAGGGGGAACACTGAAGCTTTCTTT.

The gene calls are TRBV20-1 and TRBJ2-2; 11 positions match TRBD1. CDR1 DFQATT and CDR2 SNEGSKA come from the germline V gene (reference sequence). The V gene end was trimmed by 3 bases and the J gene end by 7 bases; junction bases not matched to a gene: 4. The length of the CDR3 is 14 residues. The CDR3 DNA reads TGCAGTGCTAGTGGGACAGGGGGTGTCGGGGAGCTGTTTTTT. Its translation: CSASGTGGVGELFF.

The chain uses TRBV12-3 or TRBV12-4 and TRBJ2-1; unclear D gene. The CDR3 spans 14 residues. V gave up 7 bases and J gave up 1 base, with 11 bases separating them. The CDR3 protein is CASNPGPSYNEQFF. For the CDR3, the DNA is TGTGCCAGCAATCCTGGGCCTTCCTACAATGAGCAGTTCTTC.

The chain combines TRBV25-1 with TRBJ1-1; D remains unclear. V was shortened by 7 bases and J by 9 bases, with 12 bases between the two germline ends. The CDR3 contains 11 residues. CDR1 MGHDK and CDR2 SYGVNS come from the germline V gene. The CDR3 DNA is TGTGCCAGCAACTGGGCGGATAAAGCTTTCTTT. Translation: CASNWADKAFF.

This clonotype was picked up a small number of times. This chain links TRBV5-4 with TRBJ2-1, with D hard to call. Trimming stripped 3 bases from V and 1 base from J, with 8 bases between. The CDR3 contains 14 residues. Germline V CDR1 and CDR2: SGHNT, YYREEE (reference sequence). This CDR3 is CASSSTRSYNEQFF. The DNA for the CDR3 is TGTGCCAGCAGCTCGACCCGGTCCTACAATGAGCAGTTCTTC.